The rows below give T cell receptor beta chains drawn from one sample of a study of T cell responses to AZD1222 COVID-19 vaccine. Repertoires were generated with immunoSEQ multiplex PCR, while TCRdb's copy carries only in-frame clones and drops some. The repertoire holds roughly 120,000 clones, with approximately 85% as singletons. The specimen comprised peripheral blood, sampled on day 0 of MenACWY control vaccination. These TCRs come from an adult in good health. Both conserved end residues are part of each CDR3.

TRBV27,CASSFVGGDYGYTF
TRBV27,CASSSGVSGNQPQHF
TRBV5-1,CASSLDREVGELFF
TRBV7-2,CASSSLAGASYEQYF
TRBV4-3,CASSQDGGVEQYF
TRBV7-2,CASSLDWGLGTDTQYF
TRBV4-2,CASSSLDEQFF
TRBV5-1,CASTEDPGMGNEQYF
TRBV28,CASSLGNTEAFF
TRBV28,CASSSPGQGFNQPQHF
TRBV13,CASSLGQTSTDTQYF
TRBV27,CASSSLQGVYGYTF
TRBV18,CASSPVSGTGKGTSTDTQYF
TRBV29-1,CSVEGRGDTQYF
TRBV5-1,CASSLGSGDAVYGYTF
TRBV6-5,CATLQSRVAGELFF
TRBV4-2,CASSQRTVPYNEQFF
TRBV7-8,CASSLGHWSNQPQHF
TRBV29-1,CTGGGTEAFF
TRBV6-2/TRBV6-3,CASSKDERGPTGELFF
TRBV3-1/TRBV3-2,CASGGSQPQHF
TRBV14,CASSRPGMNTEAFF
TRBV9,CASSVDRAYGYTF
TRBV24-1,CATSEPSGGGETQYF
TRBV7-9,CASSLERGITEAFF
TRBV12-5,CASGSRDNTQYF
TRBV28,CASSLLGNEQFF
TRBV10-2,CASRLAGPGAEQFF
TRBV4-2,CASSQDVAGGQEEQFF
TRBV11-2,CASSSPKTGGYGYTF
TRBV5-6,CASSGRTGGLGEKLFF
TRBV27,CASTQILGGVDTQYF
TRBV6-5,CASTTDRGNTEAFF
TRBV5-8,CASSRTVSSGNTIYF
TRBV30,CAWKSLMNTEAFF
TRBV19,CASTFQWVTGELFF
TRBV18,CASSPRQGSYEQYF
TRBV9,CASSPSGVGTGELFF
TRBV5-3,CARSRTENTEAFF
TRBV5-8,CASSSPSGASYGYTF